This T cell receptor beta chain was recorded in a study of blood T cell repertoires in COVID-19. Whole-study context: Both acute and convalescent COVID-19 samples were obtained from the United States, Italy and Spain. Nucleic acid was either cDNA or gDNA, and it came from T cells, B-cell-depleted T cells, or PBMCs.

Methods used by the authors: Quantification of nucleated cells was approximated via reference gene primer amplification. The repertoire was sequenced with immunoSEQ multiplex PCR; TCRdb's copy has only in-frame clones and lacks some. For V, J and clone size, that table is used; D and trimming come from the DNA. The sample consists of some 260,000 clones, 70% to 85% of them appearing once. V shed 2 bases and J shed 9 bases, with 8 bases lying between them. Germline loops: CDR1 MNHEY, CDR2 SVGAGI. CDR3 length equals 12 residues. This clone was detected only once. This chain links TRBV6-5 with TRBJ2-1; unclear D gene. Sequencing input: peripheral blood. The TCR sequence derives from a man aged 80 or over with acute or convalescent COVID-19. CDR3 DNA: TGTGCCAGCAGTTACCCCTTCTCTGAGCAGTTCTTC. Translated: CASSYPFSEQFF.